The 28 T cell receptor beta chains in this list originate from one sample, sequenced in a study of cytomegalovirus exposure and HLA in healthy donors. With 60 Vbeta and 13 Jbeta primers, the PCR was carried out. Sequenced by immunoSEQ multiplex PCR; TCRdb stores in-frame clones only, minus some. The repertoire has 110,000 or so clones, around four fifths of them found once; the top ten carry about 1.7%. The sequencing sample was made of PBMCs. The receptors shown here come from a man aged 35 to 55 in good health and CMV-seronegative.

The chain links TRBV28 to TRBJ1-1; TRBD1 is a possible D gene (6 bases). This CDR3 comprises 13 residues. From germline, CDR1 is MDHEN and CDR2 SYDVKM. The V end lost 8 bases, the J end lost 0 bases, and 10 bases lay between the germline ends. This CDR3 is CASGGHLNTEAFF. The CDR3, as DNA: TGTGCCAGCGGGGGACACCTGAACACTGAAGCTTTCTTT.

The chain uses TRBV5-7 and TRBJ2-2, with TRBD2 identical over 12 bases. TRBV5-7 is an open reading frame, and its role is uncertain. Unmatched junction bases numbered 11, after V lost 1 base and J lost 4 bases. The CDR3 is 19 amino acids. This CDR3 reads CASSLSTSGGPPSTGELFF. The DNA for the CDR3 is TGTGCCAGCAGCTTGAGCACTAGCGGGGGGCCGCCAAGCACCGGGGAGCTGTTTTTT.

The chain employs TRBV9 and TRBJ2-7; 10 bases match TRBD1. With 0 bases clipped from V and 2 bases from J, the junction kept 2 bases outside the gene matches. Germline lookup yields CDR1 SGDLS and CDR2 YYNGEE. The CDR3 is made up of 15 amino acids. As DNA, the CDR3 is TGTGCCAGCAGCGTAGCGACAGGGGGCCCCTACGAGCAGTACTTC. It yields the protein CASSVATGGPYEQYF. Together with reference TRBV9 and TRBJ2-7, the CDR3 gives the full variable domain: DSGVTQTPKHLITATGQRVTLRCSPRSGDLSVYWYQQSLDQGLQFLIQYYNGEERAKGNILERFSAQQFPDLHSELNLSSLELGDSALYFCASSVATGGPYEQYFGPGTRLTVT.

The CDR3 DNA reads as TGTGCCAGCAGGGGGTGGGGACAGGGGAATCAGCCCCAGCATTTT. This encodes CASRGWGQGNQPQHF. The chain couples TRBV2 to TRBJ1-5, with 10 bases matching TRBD1. The CDR3 runs to 15 residues. The V and J ends lost 6 bases and 4 bases, in that order; junction bases with no gene match: 6. Germline lookup yields CDR1 SNHLY and CDR2 FYNNEI.

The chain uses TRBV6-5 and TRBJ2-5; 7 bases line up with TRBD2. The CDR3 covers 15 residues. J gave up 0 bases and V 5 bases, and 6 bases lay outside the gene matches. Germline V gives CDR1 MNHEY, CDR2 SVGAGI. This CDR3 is CASSTPRGNQETQYF. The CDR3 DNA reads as TGTGCCAGCAGTACCCCGCGGGGGAACCAAGAGACCCAGTACTTC.

The CDR3 sequence: CASSWDSSYEQYF. The CDR3 nucleotides are TGTGCCAGCAGCTGGGACAGCTCCTACGAGCAGTACTTC. The chain has TRBV7-9 and TRBJ2-7; 7 positions match TRBD1. Germline loops: CDR1 SEHNR, CDR2 FQNEAQ (reference sequence). The length of the CDR3 is 13 residues. The J segment lost 0 bases and the V segment lost 4 bases, leaving 0 bases of the junction unmatched.

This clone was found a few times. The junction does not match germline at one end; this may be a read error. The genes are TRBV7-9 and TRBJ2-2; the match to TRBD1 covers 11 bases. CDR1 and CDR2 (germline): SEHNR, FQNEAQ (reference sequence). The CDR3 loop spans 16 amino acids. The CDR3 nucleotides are TGTTCCAGCAGCTCCCGGGACAGGGGGGACACCGGGGAGCTGTTTTTT. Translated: CSSSSRDRGDTGELFF.

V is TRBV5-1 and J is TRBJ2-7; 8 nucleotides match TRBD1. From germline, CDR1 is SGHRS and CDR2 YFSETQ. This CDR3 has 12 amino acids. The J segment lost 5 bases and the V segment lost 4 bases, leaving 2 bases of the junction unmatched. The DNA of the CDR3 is TGCGCCAGCAGCCAGGACAGGGACGAGCAGTACTTC. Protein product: CASSQDRDEQYF.

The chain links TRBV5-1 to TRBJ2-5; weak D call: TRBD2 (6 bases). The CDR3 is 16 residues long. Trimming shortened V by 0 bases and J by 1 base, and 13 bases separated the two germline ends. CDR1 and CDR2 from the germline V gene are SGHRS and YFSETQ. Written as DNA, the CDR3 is TGCGCCAGCAGCTTGGGGGCGGACTATCTCCAAGAGACCCAGTACTTC. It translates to CASSLGADYLQETQYF.

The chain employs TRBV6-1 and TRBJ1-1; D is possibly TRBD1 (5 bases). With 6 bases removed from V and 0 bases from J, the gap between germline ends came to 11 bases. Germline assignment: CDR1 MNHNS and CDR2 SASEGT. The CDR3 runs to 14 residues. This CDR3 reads CASRPGLMNTEAFF. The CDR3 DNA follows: TGTGCCAGCAGACCGGGACTCATGAACACTGAAGCTTTCTTT.

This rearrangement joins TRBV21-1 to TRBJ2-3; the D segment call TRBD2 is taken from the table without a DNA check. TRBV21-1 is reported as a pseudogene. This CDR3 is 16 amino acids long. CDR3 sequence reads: CASSKVGRGYTDTQYF. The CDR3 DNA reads TGTGCCAGCAGCAAAGTCGGGCGGGGCTACACAGATACGCAGTATTTT.

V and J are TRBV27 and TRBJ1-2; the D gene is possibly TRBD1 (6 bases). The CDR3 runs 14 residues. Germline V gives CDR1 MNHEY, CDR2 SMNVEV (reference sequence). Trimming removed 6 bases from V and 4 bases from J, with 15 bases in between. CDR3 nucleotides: TGTGCCAGCAGCCCACAGGGACCCTTCTATGGCTACACCTTC. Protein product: CASSPQGPFYGYTF.

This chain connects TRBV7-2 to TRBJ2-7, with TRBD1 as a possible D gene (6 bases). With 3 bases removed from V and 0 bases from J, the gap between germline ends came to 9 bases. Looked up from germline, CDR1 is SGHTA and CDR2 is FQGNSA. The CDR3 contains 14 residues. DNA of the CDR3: TGTGCCAGCAGCTTCAGGGGCCTCTCCTACGAGCAGTACTTC. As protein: CASSFRGLSYEQYF.

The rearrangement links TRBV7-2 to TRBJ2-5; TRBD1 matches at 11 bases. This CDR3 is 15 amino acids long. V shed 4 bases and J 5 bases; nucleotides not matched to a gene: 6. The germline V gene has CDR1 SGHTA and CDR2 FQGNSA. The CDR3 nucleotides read TGTGCCAGCAGCTCGGGGGGGGACAGGGGGGAGACCCAGTACTTC. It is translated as CASSSGGDRGETQYF.

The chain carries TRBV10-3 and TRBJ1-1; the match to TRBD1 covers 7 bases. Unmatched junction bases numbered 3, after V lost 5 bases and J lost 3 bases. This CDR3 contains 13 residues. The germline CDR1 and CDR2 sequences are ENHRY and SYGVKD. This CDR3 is CAISRQGDTEAFF. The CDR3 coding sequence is TGTGCCATCAGTCGACAGGGCGACACTGAAGCTTTCTTT.

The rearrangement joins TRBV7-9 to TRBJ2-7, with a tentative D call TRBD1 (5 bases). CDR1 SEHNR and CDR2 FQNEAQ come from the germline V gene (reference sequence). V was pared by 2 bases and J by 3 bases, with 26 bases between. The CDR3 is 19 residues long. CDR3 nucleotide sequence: TGTGCCAGCAGCTTAAATTGGATGGACACCTCATACCCACGCTACGAGCAGTACTTC. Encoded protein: CASSLNWMDTSYPRYEQYF.

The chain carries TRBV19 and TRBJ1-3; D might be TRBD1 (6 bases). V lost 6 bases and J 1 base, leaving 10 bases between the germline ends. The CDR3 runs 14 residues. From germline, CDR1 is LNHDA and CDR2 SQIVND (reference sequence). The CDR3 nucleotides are TGTGCCAGTAGCAACAGGGTATCTGGAAACACCATATATTTT. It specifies CASSNRVSGNTIYF.

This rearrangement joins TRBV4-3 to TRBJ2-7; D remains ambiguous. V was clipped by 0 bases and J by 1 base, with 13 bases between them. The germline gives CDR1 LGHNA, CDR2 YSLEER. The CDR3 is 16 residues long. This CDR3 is CASSQDLNSRSYEQYF. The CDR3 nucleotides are TGCGCCAGCAGCCAAGATCTCAACTCCCGATCCTACGAGCAGTACTTC.

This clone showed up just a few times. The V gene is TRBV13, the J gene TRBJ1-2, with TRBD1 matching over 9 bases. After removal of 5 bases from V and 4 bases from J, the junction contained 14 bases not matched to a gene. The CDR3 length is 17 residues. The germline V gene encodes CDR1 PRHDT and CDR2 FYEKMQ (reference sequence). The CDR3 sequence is CASSDSLQGAMAYGYTF. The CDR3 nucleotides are TGTGCCAGCAGCGATAGCTTACAGGGGGCGATGGCCTATGGCTACACCTTC.

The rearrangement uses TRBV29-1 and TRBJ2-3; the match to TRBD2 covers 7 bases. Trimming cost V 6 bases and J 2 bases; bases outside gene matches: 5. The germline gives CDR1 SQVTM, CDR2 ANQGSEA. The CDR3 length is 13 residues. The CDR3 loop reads CSVLAGATDTQYF. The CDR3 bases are TGCAGCGTCTTAGCGGGCGCCACAGATACGCAGTATTTT.

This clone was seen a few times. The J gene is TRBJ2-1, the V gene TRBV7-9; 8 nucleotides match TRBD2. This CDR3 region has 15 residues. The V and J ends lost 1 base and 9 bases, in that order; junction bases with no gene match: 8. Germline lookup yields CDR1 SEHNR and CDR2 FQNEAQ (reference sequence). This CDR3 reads CASSLETSGWVEQFF. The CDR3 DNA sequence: TGTGCCAGCAGCTTAGAAACTAGCGGATGGGTTGAGCAGTTCTTC.

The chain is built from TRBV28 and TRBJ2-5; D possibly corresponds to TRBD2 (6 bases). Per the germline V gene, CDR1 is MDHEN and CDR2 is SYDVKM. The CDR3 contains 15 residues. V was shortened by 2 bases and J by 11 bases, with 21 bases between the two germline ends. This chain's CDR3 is CASSLKGPARREQYF. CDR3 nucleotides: TGTGCCAGCAGTTTAAAAGGACCGGCCAGGAGGGAGCAGTACTTC.

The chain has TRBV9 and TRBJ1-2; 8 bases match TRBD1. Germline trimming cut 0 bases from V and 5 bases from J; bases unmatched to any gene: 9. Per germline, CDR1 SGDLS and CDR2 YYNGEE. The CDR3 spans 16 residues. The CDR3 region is CASSVATGAGVYGYTF. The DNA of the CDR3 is TGTGCCAGCAGCGTAGCGACAGGGGCGGGGGTTTATGGCTACACCTTC.

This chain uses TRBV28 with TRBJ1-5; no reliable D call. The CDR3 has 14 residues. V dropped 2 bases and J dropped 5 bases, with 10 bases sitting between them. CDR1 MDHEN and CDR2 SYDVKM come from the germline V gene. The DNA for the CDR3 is TGTGCCAGCAGTTTAGGGTCGAGGGATCAGCCCCAGCATTTT. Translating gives CASSLGSRDQPQHF.

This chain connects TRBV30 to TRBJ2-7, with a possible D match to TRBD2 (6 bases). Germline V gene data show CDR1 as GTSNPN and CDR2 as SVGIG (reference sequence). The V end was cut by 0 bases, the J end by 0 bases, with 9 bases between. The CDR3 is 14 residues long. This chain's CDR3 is CAWSVGGNSYEQYF. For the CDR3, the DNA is TGTGCCTGGAGTGTTGGAGGGAACTCCTACGAGCAGTACTTC.

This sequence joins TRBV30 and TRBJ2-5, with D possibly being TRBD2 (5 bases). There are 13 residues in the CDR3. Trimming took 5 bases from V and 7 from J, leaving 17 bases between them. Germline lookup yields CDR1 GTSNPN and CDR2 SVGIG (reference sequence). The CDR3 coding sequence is TGTGCCTGGTCCCTACTAGGATCAGGGACCCAGTACTTC. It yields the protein CAWSLLGSGTQYF.

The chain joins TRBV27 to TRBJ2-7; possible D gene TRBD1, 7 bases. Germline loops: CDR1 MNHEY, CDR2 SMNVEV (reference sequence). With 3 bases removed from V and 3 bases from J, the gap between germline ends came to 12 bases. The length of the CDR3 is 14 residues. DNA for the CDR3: TGTGCCAGCAGTTTCGGCCAGGGGGGCTACGAGCAGTACTTC. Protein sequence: CASSFGQGGYEQYF.

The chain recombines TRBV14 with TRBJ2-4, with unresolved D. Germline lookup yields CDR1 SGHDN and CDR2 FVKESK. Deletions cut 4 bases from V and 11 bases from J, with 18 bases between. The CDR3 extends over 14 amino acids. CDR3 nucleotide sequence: TGTGCCAGCAGCCCCATCCACCCTACGGAGCTTCAGTACTTC. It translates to CASSPIHPTELQYF.